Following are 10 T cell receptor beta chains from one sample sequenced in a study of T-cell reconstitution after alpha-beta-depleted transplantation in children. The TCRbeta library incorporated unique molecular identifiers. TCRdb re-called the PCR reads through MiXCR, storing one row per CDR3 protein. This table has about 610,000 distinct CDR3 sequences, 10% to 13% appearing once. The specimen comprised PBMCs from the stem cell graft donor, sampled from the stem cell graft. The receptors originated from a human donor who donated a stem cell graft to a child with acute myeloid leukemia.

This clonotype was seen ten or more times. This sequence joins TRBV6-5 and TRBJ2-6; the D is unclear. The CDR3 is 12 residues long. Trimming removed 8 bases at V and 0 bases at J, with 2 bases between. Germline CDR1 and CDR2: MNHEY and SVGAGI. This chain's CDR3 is CASYSGANVLTF. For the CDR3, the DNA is TGTGCCAGCTACTCTGGGGCCAACGTCCTGACTTTC.

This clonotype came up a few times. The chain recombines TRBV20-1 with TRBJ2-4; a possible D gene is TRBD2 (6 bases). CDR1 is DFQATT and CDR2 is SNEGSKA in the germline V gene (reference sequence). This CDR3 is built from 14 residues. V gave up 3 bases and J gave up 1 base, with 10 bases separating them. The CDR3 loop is CSASGSGAKNIQYF. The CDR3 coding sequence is TGCAGTGCTAGCGGGAGTGGTGCCAAAAACATTCAGTACTTC.

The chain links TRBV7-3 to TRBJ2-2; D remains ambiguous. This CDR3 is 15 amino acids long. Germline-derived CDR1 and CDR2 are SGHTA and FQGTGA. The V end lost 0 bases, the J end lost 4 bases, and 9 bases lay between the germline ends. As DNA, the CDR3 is TGTGCCAGCAGCTTAACGTCCTGGGGCACCGGGGAGCTGTTTTTT. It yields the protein CASSLTSWGTGELFF.

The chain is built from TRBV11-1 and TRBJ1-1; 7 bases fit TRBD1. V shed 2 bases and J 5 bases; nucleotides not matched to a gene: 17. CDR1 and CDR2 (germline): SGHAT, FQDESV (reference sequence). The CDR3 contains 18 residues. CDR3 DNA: TGTGCCAGCAGCTTATTACCACAGGGGCCATCGGGACAGACTGAAGCTTTCTTT. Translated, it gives CASSLLPQGPSGQTEAFF. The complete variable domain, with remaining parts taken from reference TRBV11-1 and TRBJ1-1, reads EAEVAQSPRYKITEKSQAVAFWCDPISGHATLYWYRQILGQGPELLVQFQDESVVDDSQLPKDRFSAERLKGVDSTLKIQPAELGDSAMYLCASSLLPQGPSGQTEAFFGQGTRLTVV.

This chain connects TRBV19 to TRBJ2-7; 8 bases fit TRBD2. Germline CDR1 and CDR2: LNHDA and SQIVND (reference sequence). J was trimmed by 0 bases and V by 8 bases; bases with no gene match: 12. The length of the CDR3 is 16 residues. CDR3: CASDPDPGGLSYEQYF. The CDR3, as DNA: TGTGCCAGTGATCCGGACCCGGGAGGGCTCTCCTACGAGCAGTACTTC. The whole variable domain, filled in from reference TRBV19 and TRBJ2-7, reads DGGITQSPKYLFRKEGQNVTLSCEQNLNHDAMYWYRQDPGQGLRLIYYSQIVNDFQKGDIAEGYSVSREKKESFPLTVTSAQKNPTAFYLCASDPDPGGLSYEQYFGPGTRLTVT.

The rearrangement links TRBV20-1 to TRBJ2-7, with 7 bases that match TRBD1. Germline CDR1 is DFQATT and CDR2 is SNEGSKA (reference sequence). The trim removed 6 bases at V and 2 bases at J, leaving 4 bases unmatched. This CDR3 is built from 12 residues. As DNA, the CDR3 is TGCAGTGCCCTGGGACAGACCTACGAGCAGTACTTC. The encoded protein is CSALGQTYEQYF.

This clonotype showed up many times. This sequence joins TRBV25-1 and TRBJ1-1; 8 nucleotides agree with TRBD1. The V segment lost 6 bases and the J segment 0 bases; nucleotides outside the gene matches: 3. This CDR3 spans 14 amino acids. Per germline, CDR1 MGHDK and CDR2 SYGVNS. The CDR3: CASSWTGLNTEAFF. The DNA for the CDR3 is TGTGCCAGCAGCTGGACAGGGTTGAACACTGAAGCTTTCTTT. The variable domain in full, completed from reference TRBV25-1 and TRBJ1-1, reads EADIYQTPRYLVIGTGKKITLECSQTMGHDKMYWYQQDPGMELHLIHYSYGVNSTEKGDLSSESTVSRIRTEHFPLTLESARPSHTSQYLCASSWTGLNTEAFFGQGTRLTVV.

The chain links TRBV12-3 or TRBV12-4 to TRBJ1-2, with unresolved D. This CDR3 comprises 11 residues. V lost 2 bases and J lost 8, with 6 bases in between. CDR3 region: CASSLLGGYTF. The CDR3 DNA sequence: TGTGCCAGCAGTTTACTGGGAGGCTACACCTTC.

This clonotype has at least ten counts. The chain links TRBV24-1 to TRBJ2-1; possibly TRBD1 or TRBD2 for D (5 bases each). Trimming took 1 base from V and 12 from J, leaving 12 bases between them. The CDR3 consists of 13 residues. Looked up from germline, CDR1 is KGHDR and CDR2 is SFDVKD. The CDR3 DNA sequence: TGTGCCACCAGTGATTTCGGGGACCTTGGGCAGTTCTTC. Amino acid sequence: CATSDFGDLGQFF.

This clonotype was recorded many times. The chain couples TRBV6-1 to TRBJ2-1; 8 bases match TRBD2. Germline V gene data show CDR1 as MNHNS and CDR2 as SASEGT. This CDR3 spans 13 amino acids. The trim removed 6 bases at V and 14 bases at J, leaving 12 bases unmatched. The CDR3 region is CASREIPRGGEFF. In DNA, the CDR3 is TGTGCCAGCAGGGAAATTCCTCGGGGGGGGGAGTTCTTC.